The 23 T cell receptor beta chains in this list originate from one sample, sequenced in a study of T cells in Graves' hyperthyroidism and ophthalmopathy. Amplification yielded TCR beta CDR3 regions, with RNA transcripts as the source. A set of HTBI primers served as the primers for a first-round RT-PCR of the TCR CDR3. Each CDR3 protein is one row after TCRdb ran MiXCR on the multiplex PCR reads. Among about 530,000 distinct CDR3 sequences listed, roughly 17% were seen once. Sequencing was carried out using blood. The source of these receptors is a woman between 18 and 29 years old with Graves' ophthalmopathy.

Ten or more counts support this clonotype. This chain uses TRBV11-2 with TRBJ1-3; D unclear. The CDR3 sequence is 17 residues long. Trimming left V 0 bases short and J 0 bases short, with 12 bases between. Germline CDR1 is SGHAT and CDR2 is FQNNGV. The CDR3 is CASSLEPAWSSGNTIYF. As DNA, the CDR3 is TGTGCCAGCAGCTTAGAACCGGCCTGGAGCTCTGGAAACACCATATATTTT.

This clonotype has a count of ten or more. V and J are TRBV7-9 and TRBJ2-7; the match to TRBD1 covers 7 bases. CDR1 is SEHNR, CDR2 FQNEAQ, per germline (reference sequence). This CDR3 is 13 amino acids long. J was trimmed by 1 base and V by 5 bases; bases with no gene match: 2. Here the CDR3 DNA reads TGTGCCAGCAGCGAACAGGGGTCCTACGAGCAGTACTTC. It specifies CASSEQGSYEQYF.

This clonotype was counted at least ten times. The J gene is TRBJ2-3, the V gene TRBV2; TRBD2 matches at 7 bases. Germline loops: CDR1 SNHLY, CDR2 FYNNEI. This CDR3 spans 16 amino acids. The V gene end was trimmed by 1 base and the J gene end by 8 bases; junction bases not matched to a gene: 12. The DNA for the CDR3 is TGTGCCAGCAGTGAAGTTGAGCGGGGAGCGGGGCGTACGCAGTATTTT. Its translation is CASSEVERGAGRTQYF.

At least ten counts were recorded for this clonotype. The CDR3 loop reads CASRATHTYEQYF. CDR3 nucleotide sequence: TGTGCCAGCAGGGCGACGCATACCTACGAGCAGTACTTC. The V gene is TRBV6-1, the J gene TRBJ2-7; D gene ambiguous. The V end was cut by 6 bases, the J end by 2 bases, with 11 bases between. Germline V gene lookup returns CDR1 MNHNS and CDR2 SASEGT. The CDR3 is made up of 13 amino acids.

The sample holds many counts of this clonotype. The chain uses TRBV6-1 and TRBJ2-1; 7 bases are a match to TRBD2. Germline CDR1 is MNHNS and CDR2 is SASEGT. Losses at the gene ends were 6 bases for V and 5 bases for J; bases not matched to a gene: 13. The CDR3 runs to 16 residues. The CDR3 is CASSLPGGGLNNEQFF. The CDR3 coding sequence is TGTGCCAGCAGCCTCCCGGGGGGAGGGCTTAACAATGAGCAGTTCTTC.

Regarding this clonotype: A much larger clone is a single base away; this may be a read error. The CDR3: CASSLEAGLGVEKLFF. The CDR3, as DNA: TGTGCCAGCAGTCTTGAGGCAGGACTCGGGGTTGAAAAACTGTTTTTT. The gene calls are TRBV28 and TRBJ1-4; D call uncertain. The germline CDR1 and CDR2 sequences are MDHEN and SYDVKM. The germline V and J ends were trimmed by 5 bases and 7 bases, with 20 bases remaining between them. This CDR3 has 16 residues.

This clonotype was found many times. The chain uses TRBV7-2 and TRBJ1-6, with a possible D match to TRBD1 (5 bases). Trimming removed 1 base at V and 15 bases at J, with 28 bases between. Germline CDR1 is SGHTA and CDR2 is FQGNSA. The CDR3 has 18 residues. Here the CDR3 reads CASSLGRAGGEGVKFLHF. The CDR3 bases are TGTGCCAGCAGCTTAGGTCGAGCAGGAGGGGAAGGGGTAAAGTTCCTCCACTTT. Full variable domain (missing parts from reference TRBV7-2 and TRBJ1-6): GAGVSQSPSNKVTEKGKDVELRCDPISGHTALYWYRQSLGQGLEFLIYFQGNSAPDKSGLPSDRFSAERTGGSVSTLTIQRTQQEDSAVYLCASSLGRAGGEGVKFLHFGNGTRLTVT.

This chain links TRBV9 with TRBJ2-3; no definite D call. Per germline, CDR1 SGDLS and CDR2 YYNGEE. This CDR3 comprises 14 residues. Trimming left V 2 bases short and J 0 bases short, with 7 bases between. The DNA for the CDR3 is TGTGCCAGCAGCGTTTCAGCTAGCACAGATACGCAGTATTTT. Its translation is CASSVSASTDTQYF.

This clonotype showed up many times. The rearrangement uses TRBV28 and TRBJ2-1; TRBD1 matches 9 bases. Unmatched junction bases numbered 5, after V lost 5 bases and J lost 3 bases. CDR1 and CDR2 (germline): MDHEN, SYDVKM. CDR3 length: 15 residues. CDR3 loop: CASSLAGQGYNEQFF. Written as DNA, the CDR3 is TGTGCCAGCAGTCTCGCGGGACAGGGCTACAATGAGCAGTTCTTC. Supplemented by reference TRBV28 and TRBJ2-1, the full variable domain reads DVKVTQSSRYLVKRTGEKVFLECVQDMDHENMFWYRQDPGLGLRLIYFSYDVKMKEKGDIPEGYSVSREKKERFSLILESASTNQTSMYLCASSLAGQGYNEQFFGPGTRLTVL.

This clonotype was counted ten times or more. J is TRBJ1-3 and V is TRBV7-8, with D unclear. The length of the CDR3 is 17 residues. CDR1 SGHVS and CDR2 FQNEAQ come from the germline V gene. Trimming removed 3 bases at V and 2 bases at J, with 17 bases between. CDR3: CASSFRNGRSPGNTIYF. DNA for the CDR3: TGTGCCAGCAGCTTCAGAAACGGCCGTTCTCCTGGAAACACCATATATTTT.

There are many counts of this clonotype. The J gene is TRBJ1-5, the V gene TRBV2; a possible D gene is TRBD1 (5 bases). Per the germline V gene, CDR1 is SNHLY and CDR2 is FYNNEI. The V gene lost 5 bases and the J gene lost 2 bases, with 10 bases spanning the gap. CDR3 length: 14 residues. DNA of the CDR3: TGTGCCAGCAGTCGAGGGGAAGGCAATCAGCCCCAGCATTTT. Its translation is CASSRGEGNQPQHF.

The chain combines TRBV28 with TRBJ1-2, with D hard to call. CDR1 is MDHEN, CDR2 SYDVKM, per germline. This CDR3 comprises 15 residues. The V gene lost 6 bases and the J gene lost 3 bases, with 17 bases spanning the gap. CDR3 region: CASSHSQERDYGYTF. CDR3 DNA: TGTGCCAGCAGCCACTCGCAGGAGCGGGACTATGGCTACACCTTC.

The table lists this clonotype with a few counts. The chain has TRBV6-1 and TRBJ1-1, with unresolved D. Germline V gene lookup returns CDR1 MNHNS and CDR2 SASEGT. The CDR3 length is 13 residues. Trimming left V 2 bases short and J 11 bases short, with 15 bases between. The CDR3: CASSESLRSVAFF. As DNA, the CDR3 is TGTGCCAGCAGTGAATCGCTACGGTCCGTGGCTTTCTTT.

This clonotype occurred many times. This chain joins TRBV28 and TRBJ2-7; possible D gene TRBD1, 5 bases. The CDR3 length is 14 residues. Trimming pared 1 base from V and 0 bases from J, leaving 7 bases between. CDR1 and CDR2 (germline): MDHEN, SYDVKM. CDR3 region: CASSLSGASYEQYF. The CDR3, as DNA: TGTGCCAGCAGTTTATCTGGGGCCTCCTACGAGCAGTACTTC.

V and J are TRBV19 and TRBJ1-5; the D is unclear. The CDR3 runs 13 residues. CDR1 is LNHDA, CDR2 SQIVND, per germline (reference sequence). V was trimmed by 7 bases and J by 1 base, leaving 8 bases between them. CDR3 DNA sequence: TGTGCCAGTAATGGAGGCAGCAATCAGCCCCAGCATTTT. Translated, it gives CASNGGSNQPQHF.

This clonotype was observed a handful of times. This chain joins TRBV6-1 and TRBJ1-3, with D unclear. V was clipped by 4 bases and J by 3 bases, with 10 bases between them. Looked up from germline, CDR1 is MNHNS and CDR2 is SASEGT. The CDR3 loop spans 14 amino acids. CDR3 DNA sequence: TGTGCCAGCAGTGGACTGGTGGGTGGAAACACCATATATTTT. Amino acids: CASSGLVGGNTIYF.

This clonotype was recorded at least ten times. This chain uses TRBV28 with TRBJ2-7; 8 bases are shared with TRBD1. Looked up from germline, CDR1 is MDHEN and CDR2 is SYDVKM. With V trimmed by 11 bases and J by 3 bases, 9 bases remained unmatched. The CDR3 has 13 residues. In DNA form, the CDR3 reads TGTGCCGTTTCGGACAGGGAAGACTACGAGCAGTACTTC. This gives the protein CAVSDREDYEQYF.

This clonotype was seen only a few times. The CDR3 spells CASSLGIPSYEQYF. The CDR3 DNA reads TGCGCCAGCAGCTTGGGCATCCCCTCCTACGAGCAGTACTTC. The rearrangement links TRBV5-1 to TRBJ2-7; unclear D gene. The ends were cut back, 0 bases at V and 0 bases at J, with 7 bases in the middle. Germline V gene sequence: CDR1 SGHRS, CDR2 YFSETQ. The CDR3 is 14 residues long.

Turning to this clonotype: Given a much more abundant clone one base away, this may be a read error. This sequence joins TRBV11-2 and TRBJ1-5, with TRBD1 as a possible D gene (5 bases). This CDR3 has 12 amino acids. Germline CDR1 SGHAT, CDR2 FQNNGV. The CDR3 loop reads CASSVEGQVQHF. The CDR3 DNA reads as TGTGCCAGCAGCGTAGAGGGGCAGGTCCAGCATTTT.

The chain is built from TRBV18 and TRBJ1-3; maybe TRBD1 (6 bases). V was pared by 4 bases and J by 3 bases, with 13 bases between. CDR3 size: 15 residues. CDR1 is KGHSH and CDR2 is LQKENI in the germline V gene. The CDR3 DNA follows: TGTGCCAGCTCACAGCCAACAGGGTATGGAAACACCATATATTTT. Residues: CASSQPTGYGNTIYF.

There are many counts of this clonotype. V and J are TRBV28 and TRBJ2-5, with 9 positions matching TRBD2. V was pared by 7 bases and J by 14 bases, with 11 bases of the junction left unmatched. The CDR3 is 12 amino acids. Germline CDR1 is MDHEN and CDR2 is SYDVKM. The CDR3 sequence: CASTNTSGRLYF. The CDR3 DNA follows: TGTGCCAGCACTAATACTAGCGGGCGACTTTACTTC.

This clonotype was observed at least ten times. CDR3 sequence: CASSSLRGPYYNEQFF. CDR3 bases: TGTGCCAGCAGCTCCCTCCGGGGGCCTTACTACAATGAGCAGTTCTTC. The chain links TRBV7-2 to TRBJ2-1; D assignment may be TRBD1 or TRBD2 (6 bases each). Germline-derived CDR1 and CDR2 are SGHTA and FQGNSA. The CDR3 runs 16 residues. With 4 bases removed from V and 3 bases from J, the gap between germline ends came to 16 bases. The full variable domain, completed using reference TRBV7-2 and TRBJ2-1, is GAGVSQSPSNKVTEKGKDVELRCDPISGHTALYWYRQSLGQGLEFLIYFQGNSAPDKSGLPSDRFSAERTGGSVSTLTIQRTQQEDSAVYLCASSSLRGPYYNEQFFGPGTRLTVL.

This clonotype was seen only once. V and J are TRBV6-2 or TRBV6-3 and TRBJ1-3; D uncertain. The V and J ends lost 6 bases and 8 bases respectively, with 14 bases between them. The CDR3 contains 13 residues. The germline V gene encodes CDR1 MNHEY and CDR2 SVGEGT. The DNA for the CDR3 is TGTGCCAGCAGGGACTTTTCCGGCGACACCATATATTTT. Protein product: CASRDFSGDTIYF.